This entry lists 18 T cell receptor beta chains sequenced from one sample in a study of T cells in Graves' hyperthyroidism and ophthalmopathy (dated by TCRdb to 2018 to 2020). Libraries were made using multiplex PCR. TCRdb records Illumina HiSeq 2000 as the sequencer. Amplification of TCR beta CDR3 regions was carried out from RNA transcripts. The first round of RT-PCR for the TCR CDR3 was performed with the HTBI primer set and the Qiagen OneStep RT-PCR kit. The public reads were quality trimmed at Q25 with fastp and then assembled into clones with MiXCR by TCRdb, keeping productive beta chains. Each record represents a unique CDR3 protein, reported with the most common genes and DNA among its rows. The sample table records around 340,000 distinct CDR3 sequences; around 13% of these occur just once. The biggest ten clones account for 20% to 25% of the sample. The specimen sequenced was blood. The receptors come from a woman younger than 45 with Graves' hyperthyroidism.

This clonotype was detected many times. This sequence joins TRBV6-1 and TRBJ1-1; tentative D call: TRBD1 (5 bases). V was trimmed by 2 bases and J by 6 bases, leaving 13 bases between them. This CDR3 is 14 amino acids long. Looked up from germline, CDR1 is MNHNS and CDR2 is SASEGT. The CDR3 reads CASSEFSGAAEAFF. For the CDR3, the DNA is TGTGCCAGCAGTGAATTTTCCGGGGCCGCTGAAGCTTTCTTT.

This clonotype was observed at least ten times. The rearrangement links TRBV28 to TRBJ1-3; 7 bases align to TRBD1. V gave up 5 bases and J gave up 3 bases; unmatched junction bases: 10. Per germline, CDR1 MDHEN and CDR2 SYDVKM. The CDR3 is made up of 16 amino acids. The CDR3, as DNA: TGTGCCAGCAGTCCCGCGACAGGGAGTAGTGGAAACACCATATATTTT. Translation: CASSPATGSSGNTIYF.

Turning to this clonotype: This may be a read error, as it is one base from a much larger clone. This sequence joins TRBV30 and TRBJ2-3; D is perhaps TRBD2 (5 bases). In germline, CDR1 is GTSNPN, CDR2 SVGIG (reference sequence). V lost 5 bases and J 1 base, leaving 16 bases between the germline ends. This CDR3 has 15 residues. The CDR3 region is CAWGVDGRGTDTQYF. The CDR3 coding sequence is TGTGCCTGGGGAGTAGACGGGCGGGGCACAGATACGCAGTATTTT.

This chain uses TRBV10-1 with TRBJ2-2, with 10 nucleotides matching TRBD2. The V and J ends lost 2 bases and 6 bases, in that order; junction bases with no gene match: 3. Germline CDR1 is WNHNN and CDR2 is SYGVQD (reference sequence). CDR3 size: 15 residues. CDR3 in amino acids: CASSERLAGAGELFF. The CDR3 DNA sequence: TGCGCCAGCAGTGAGAGGCTAGCGGGAGCCGGGGAGCTGTTTTTT.

This clonotype occurred a few times. This chain connects TRBV28 to TRBJ2-7; the D gene is possibly TRBD2 (5 bases). V lost 9 bases and J 0 bases, leaving 12 bases between the germline ends. Germline assignment: CDR1 MDHEN and CDR2 SYDVKM. CDR3 size: 13 residues. The CDR3 coding sequence is TGTGCCAGAACCTGGAGGACCTCCTACGAGCAGTACTTC. Translated, it gives CARTWRTSYEQYF.

This clonotype was seen a few times. This chain connects TRBV28 to TRBJ2-5; 8 bases line up with TRBD2. The CDR3 consists of 16 residues. The J segment lost 4 bases and the V segment lost 7 bases, leaving 14 bases of the junction unmatched. From germline, CDR1 is MDHEN and CDR2 SYDVKM. As DNA, the CDR3 is TGTGCCAGCACCCAGCAGGGGCTAGCGGGTCGAGAGACCCAGTACTTC. It encodes CASTQQGLAGRETQYF.

This clonotype was seen a handful of times. The chain uses TRBV3-1 and TRBJ1-5; no definite D call. The germline CDR1 and CDR2 sequences are LGHDT and YNNKEL (reference sequence). Trimming removed 0 bases at V and 8 bases at J, with 8 bases between. The CDR3 length is 13 residues. The CDR3 is CASSQDPGKPQHF. CDR3 nucleotide sequence: TGTGCCAGCAGCCAAGATCCGGGGAAGCCCCAGCATTTT.

This clonotype occurred many times. This chain uses TRBV3-1 with TRBJ1-3; D not resolved. This CDR3 comprises 14 residues. CDR1 and CDR2 from the germline V gene are LGHDT and YNNKEL (reference sequence). V lost 4 bases and J lost 7, with 14 bases in between. CDR3 amino acids: CASSRDDFLNTIYF. As DNA, the CDR3 is TGTGCCAGCAGCCGCGATGACTTCCTCAACACCATATATTTT. The variable domain in full, with the rest retrieved from reference TRBV3-1 and TRBJ1-3, is DTAVSQTPKYLVTQMGNDKSIKCEQNLGHDTMYWYKQDSKKFLKIMFSYNNKELIINETVPNRFSPKSPDKAHLNLHINSLELGDSAVYFCASSRDDFLNTIYFGEGSWLTVV.

The genes are TRBV5-6 and TRBJ2-2, with 9 bases aligning to TRBD1. The CDR3 is made up of 16 amino acids. CDR1 is SGHDT and CDR2 is YYEEEE in the germline V gene. V shed 2 bases, J shed 5 bases, and the junction held 7 bases outside the gene matches. For the CDR3, the DNA is TGTGCCAGCAGCTTACAGGGGGCTTTGATTACCGGGGAGCTGTTTTTT. It specifies CASSLQGALITGELFF.

This clonotype was observed many times. The chain joins TRBV11-2 to TRBJ2-7; 11 nucleotides match TRBD2. After removal of 1 base from V and 5 bases from J, the junction contained 1 base not matched to a gene. Germline-derived CDR1 and CDR2 are SGHAT and FQNNGV. This CDR3 contains 14 residues. CDR3 bases: TGTGCCAGCAGCTTAGGACTAGCGGGACACGAGCAGTACTTC. It is translated as CASSLGLAGHEQYF.

The J gene is TRBJ2-5, the V gene TRBV9; D ambiguous. The ends were cut back, 1 base at V and 5 bases at J, with 9 bases in the middle. Germline CDR1 reads SGDLS; CDR2 reads YYNGEE. The CDR3 is 13 residues long. CDR3 in DNA: TGTGCCAGCAGCGTAAATGCGGTTGAGACCCAGTACTTC. Translated, it gives CASSVNAVETQYF.

This clonotype has a count of ten or more. This chain uses TRBV6-1 with TRBJ1-5; D perhaps matches TRBD1 (5 bases). Trimming removed 7 bases at V and 4 bases at J, with 14 bases between. The length of the CDR3 is 14 residues. Per germline, CDR1 MNHNS and CDR2 SASEGT. This chain's CDR3 is CASIAAGMNQPQHF. CDR3 bases: TGTGCCAGCATAGCGGCAGGGATGAATCAGCCCCAGCATTTT.

This chain joins TRBV9 and TRBJ2-3; TRBD1 matches at 7 bases. Germline V gives CDR1 SGDLS, CDR2 YYNGEE. With V trimmed by 4 bases and J by 3 bases, 14 bases remained unmatched. The length of the CDR3 is 17 residues. The CDR3 DNA follows: TGTGCCAGCAGCCTTACCACGACAGGGTGGGAGACAGATACGCAGTATTTT. Translating it yields CASSLTTTGWETDTQYF.

There are many counts of this clonotype. This chain uses TRBV28 with TRBJ2-7, with TRBD2 as a possible D gene (6 bases). This CDR3 is built from 16 residues. In germline, CDR1 is MDHEN, CDR2 SYDVKM. V gave up 8 bases and J gave up 4 bases, with 24 bases separating them. This CDR3 is CASSVWPPLASYEQYF. CDR3 DNA sequence: TGTGCCAGCTCCGTCTGGCCGCCGCTAGCGTCGTACGAGCAGTACTTC. The whole variable domain, remainder taken from reference TRBV28 and TRBJ2-7, is DVKVTQSSRYLVKRTGEKVFLECVQDMDHENMFWYRQDPGLGLRLIYFSYDVKMKEKGDIPEGYSVSREKKERFSLILESASTNQTSMYLCASSVWPPLASYEQYFGPGTRLTVT.

V usage is TRBV15 and J usage is TRBJ2-3; D is uncertain. Looked up from germline, CDR1 is LNHNV and CDR2 is YYDKDF (reference sequence). The CDR3 runs to 12 residues. V was shortened by 1 base and J by 10 bases, with 9 bases between the two germline ends. CDR3 loop: CATSRGPPPQYF. CDR3 DNA sequence: TGTGCCACCAGCAGAGGTCCCCCCCCGCAGTATTTT.

This chain links TRBV12-3 or TRBV12-4 with TRBJ2-1; TRBD2 matches 11 bases. With 8 bases clipped from V and 1 base from J, the junction kept 7 bases outside the gene matches. The CDR3 covers 16 residues. The CDR3 loop reads CASGLAGGPSYNEQFF. In DNA form, the CDR3 reads TGTGCCAGCGGCTTAGCGGGAGGGCCGTCCTACAATGAGCAGTTCTTC.

This clonotype appeared many times. This rearrangement joins TRBV19 to TRBJ1-2, with 10 bases fitting TRBD1. The CDR3 sequence is 16 residues long. The germline V gene has CDR1 LNHDA and CDR2 SQIVND (reference sequence). Trimming at V came to 1 base and at J to 7 bases, leaving 9 bases not matched to a gene. The CDR3 DNA is TGTGCCAGTAGTATAGGTGACAGGGGGCTTCGGCGTGGCTACACCTTC. This encodes CASSIGDRGLRRGYTF.

About this clonotype: A much larger clone lies one base from this, so it may be a read error. CDR3 residues: CASSLGLAGVDQQFF. CDR3 bases: TGTGCCAGCAGCTTGGGACTAGCGGGAGTGGATCAGCAGTTCTTC. The rearrangement links TRBV7-2 to TRBJ2-1; 14 bases align to TRBD2. Germline values: CDR1 SGHTA, CDR2 FQGNSA. The CDR3 length is 15 residues. With V trimmed by 3 bases and J by 11 bases, 6 bases remained unmatched. Combining the CDR3 with reference TRBV7-2 and TRBJ2-1 gives the whole variable domain GAGVSQSPSNKVTEKGKDVELRCDPISGHTALYWYRQSLGQGLEFLIYFQGNSAPDKSGLPSDRFSAERTGGSVSTLTIQRTQQEDSAVYLCASSLGLAGVDQQFFGPGTRLTVL.